This T cell receptor beta chain was profiled in a study of T cell responses to AZD1222 COVID-19 vaccine. Sequencing was performed with immunoSEQ multiplex PCR; in TCRdb, only in-frame clones are kept and a portion is missing. Of about 81,000 clones in the sample, about 82% were seen once. Per the germline V gene, CDR1 is LNHNV and CDR2 is YYDKDF (reference sequence). V lost 0 bases and J lost 0; bases outside the gene matches: 4. The CDR3 sequence is 16 residues long. This sequence was found in an adult who received the AZD1222 COVID-19 vaccine. This sample comprised peripheral blood, obtained 28 days after the second AZD1222 dose. The rearrangement links TRBV15 to TRBJ1-2; 7 nucleotides align to TRBD1. CDR3 bases: TGTGCCACCAGCAGAGATGGGGGACAGCCTAACTATGGCTACACCTTC. Translation gives CATSRDGGQPNYGYTF.